This T cell receptor beta chain was documented in a study of blood T cells in healthy people across ages. This clonotype was seen only a few times. A second roughly 6 to 12 cycle PCR used barcoded and J-beta primers. A single record per CDR3 protein comes from TCRdb applying MiXCR to the 5' RACE reads. Of some 320,000 distinct CDR3 sequences listed, around 29% are singletons. CDR3 size: 13 residues. The germline V and J ends were trimmed by 6 bases and 1 base, with 10 bases remaining between them. Per germline, CDR1 DFQATT and CDR2 SNEGSKA (reference sequence). V usage is TRBV20-1 and J usage is TRBJ1-3; D possibly corresponds to TRBD1 (6 bases). The specimen was blood. The sequence came from a woman in her seventies in good health. The CDR3 is CSAKGGSGNTIYF. The CDR3 DNA reads TGCAGTGCAAAAGGGGGGTCTGGAAACACCATATATTTT.